One and the same sample provided the 29 T cell receptor beta chains below, sequenced in a study of cytomegalovirus exposure and HLA in healthy donors. It was with 60 Vbeta and 13 Jbeta primers that the PCR ran. Assay: immunoSEQ multiplex PCR; the TCRdb copy retains only in-frame clones and omits some. The sample lists more than 95,000 clones, around 78% occurring once. The sequenced sample consisted of PBMCs. The origin of the receptors is a man aged 40-49 years in good health and CMV-seronegative.

The J gene is TRBJ2-7, the V gene TRBV9, with 9 bases fitting TRBD1. The J segment lost 3 bases and the V segment lost 3 bases, leaving 4 bases of the junction unmatched. Germline V lookup: CDR1 SGDLS, CDR2 YYNGEE. The CDR3 covers 14 residues. The CDR3 region is CASSARDRDYEQYF. As DNA, the CDR3 is TGTGCCAGCAGCGCCAGGGACAGGGACTACGAGCAGTACTTC. The full variable domain, its missing parts supplied by reference TRBV9 and TRBJ2-7, is DSGVTQTPKHLITATGQRVTLRCSPRSGDLSVYWYQQSLDQGLQFLIQYYNGEERAKGNILERFSAQQFPDLHSELNLSSLELGDSALYFCASSARDRDYEQYFGPGTRLTVT.

The chain employs TRBV27 and TRBJ1-1; 7 bases map to TRBD1. This CDR3 spans 14 amino acids. J was trimmed by 6 bases and V by 6 bases; bases with no gene match: 10. Germline CDR1 and CDR2: MNHEY and SMNVEV (reference sequence). CDR3 sequence (DNA): TGTGCCAGCAGGATGGAGGGGGCCCGAGCTGAAGCTTTCTTT. Its translation: CASRMEGARAEAFF.

V usage is TRBV18 and J usage is TRBJ1-2; D is ambiguous. The CDR3 spans 14 residues. The V gene lost 0 bases and the J gene lost 6 bases, with 11 bases spanning the gap. Germline CDR1 reads KGHSH; CDR2 reads LQKENI. As DNA, the CDR3 is TGTGCCAGCTCACCACCGGCGGGGTTTAATGGCTACACCTTC. It is translated as CASSPPAGFNGYTF.

V is TRBV4-3 and J is TRBJ1-5; TRBD1 matches at 7 bases. J gave up 6 bases and V 3 bases, and 5 bases lay outside the gene matches. The germline gives CDR1 LGHNA, CDR2 YSLEER. This CDR3 comprises 14 residues. CDR3: CASSHPQGSQPQHF. CDR3 nucleotide sequence: TGCGCCAGCAGCCACCCACAGGGGAGTCAGCCCCAGCATTTT.

J is TRBJ1-2 and V is TRBV5-4; D remains unclear. V lost 4 bases and J 5 bases, leaving 9 bases between the germline ends. Per the germline V gene, CDR1 is SGHNT and CDR2 is YYREEE (reference sequence). The CDR3 consists of 12 residues. The CDR3 region has the DNA TGTGCCAGCAGCCAAGATGCGTATGGCTACACCTTC. Protein sequence: CASSQDAYGYTF.

V usage is TRBV28 and J usage is TRBJ2-7; 7 nucleotides agree with TRBD1. The CDR3 runs 14 residues. Germline values: CDR1 MDHEN, CDR2 SYDVKM. After removal of 7 bases from V and 2 bases from J, the junction contained 8 bases not matched to a gene. The DNA of the CDR3 is TGTGCCAGCAAAGGGGGCTTAACTACCTACGAGCAGTACTTC. Translation: CASKGGLTTYEQYF.

This sequence joins TRBV5-4 and TRBJ2-7; D may be TRBD1 (5 bases). Between the trimmed V and J ends, which lost 3 bases and 6 bases, there was a span of 13 bases. This CDR3 is 13 amino acids long. CDR1 is SGHNT and CDR2 is YYREEE in the germline V gene (reference sequence). CDR3 nucleotides: TGTGCCAGCAGCTACCGCTCAGGGTTCGAGCAGTACTTC. This codes for CASSYRSGFEQYF.

The chain employs TRBV7-7 and TRBJ2-1; D may be TRBD1 (5 bases). The CDR3 length is 13 residues. The ends were cut back, 5 bases at V and 3 bases at J, with 8 bases in the middle. CDR1 SSHAT and CDR2 FNYEAQ come from the germline V gene (reference sequence). The CDR3 loop is CASSVDSYNEQFF. The DNA for the CDR3 is TGTGCCAGCAGCGTAGACAGCTACAATGAGCAGTTCTTC.

This chain joins TRBV29-1 and TRBJ1-4; the match to TRBD1 covers 9 bases. V gave up 4 bases and J gave up 11 bases; unmatched junction bases: 11. This CDR3 has 14 amino acids. The germline CDR1 and CDR2 sequences are SQVTM and ANQGSEA. In DNA, the CDR3 is TGCAGCGTTGGATCCGGGACAGGGACCGAGAAACTGTTTTTT. Amino acids: CSVGSGTGTEKLFF.

The chain carries TRBV5-6 and TRBJ2-7; 8 positions match TRBD1. The length of the CDR3 is 13 residues. Trimming removed 4 bases from V and 7 bases from J; junction bases left unmatched: 7. Germline V gene lookup returns CDR1 SGHDT and CDR2 YYEEEE. In DNA form, the CDR3 reads TGTGCCAGCAGCGGCGACAGGGGTAATGAGCAGTACTTC. It yields the protein CASSGDRGNEQYF.

This clone has only a few counts. The CDR3 region has the DNA TGTGCCAGCAGCCCAAGGGGCGGGGTACAGGGGTTCTACGAGCAGTACTTC. The encoded protein is CASSPRGGVQGFYEQYF. The rearrangement links TRBV11-2 to TRBJ2-7; perhaps TRBD1 as D (7 bases). The CDR3 spans 17 residues. V was trimmed by 5 bases and J by 3 bases, leaving 23 bases between them. Germline CDR1 and CDR2: SGHAT and FQNNGV.

The genes are TRBV2 and TRBJ1-4; 7 bases agree with TRBD1. This CDR3 spans 15 amino acids. V gave up 2 bases and J gave up 3 bases; unmatched junction bases: 3. From germline, CDR1 is SNHLY and CDR2 FYNNEI. The CDR3 spells CASSERDRSNEKLFF. In DNA form, the CDR3 reads TGTGCCAGCAGTGAACGGGACAGATCTAATGAAAAACTGTTTTTT.

This sequence joins TRBV29-1 and TRBJ1-6; 11 nucleotides line up with TRBD1. The CDR3 length is 13 residues. V was clipped by 6 bases and J by 9 bases; unmatched bases: 4. In germline, CDR1 is SQVTM, CDR2 ANQGSEA. CDR3 in amino acids: CSVGDRGSSPLHF. In DNA, the CDR3 is TGCAGCGTGGGGGACAGGGGGAGTTCACCCCTCCACTTT. The full variable domain, rest sourced from reference TRBV29-1 and TRBJ1-6, is SAVISQKPSRDICQRGTSLTIQCQVDSQVTMMFWYRQQPGQSLTLIATANQGSEATYESGFVIDKFPISRPNLTFSTLTVSNMSPEDSSIYLCSVGDRGSSPLHFGNGTRLTVT.

The rearrangement joins TRBV7-9 to TRBJ1-4; perhaps TRBD1 as D (6 bases). CDR3 length: 14 residues. Trimming stripped 5 bases from V and 5 bases from J, with 12 bases between. The V gene's germline CDR1 is SEHNR and CDR2 FQNEAQ (reference sequence). The CDR3 coding sequence is TGTGCCAGCAGCAGACAGGAATTCAATGAAAAACTGTTTTTT. It translates to CASSRQEFNEKLFF.

This chain uses TRBV28 with TRBJ1-2, with D uncertain. In germline, CDR1 is MDHEN, CDR2 SYDVKM. V dropped 7 bases and J dropped 1 base, with 16 bases sitting between them. This CDR3 spans 15 amino acids. CDR3 loop: CASTPGGSLNYGYTF. CDR3 nucleotide sequence: TGTGCCAGCACCCCAGGAGGCAGCCTTAACTATGGCTACACCTTC.

This chain connects TRBV5-1 to TRBJ2-3; D is ambiguous. V lost 0 bases to trimming and J lost 6 bases, with 26 bases between them. Germline loops: CDR1 SGHRS, CDR2 YFSETQ. This CDR3 spans 19 amino acids. In nucleotides, the CDR3 is TGCGCCAGCAGCTTGGCCTGGGCAGGCCGGCTGGAAAATAGTGATACGCAGTATTTT. Amino acid sequence: CASSLAWAGRLENSDTQYF.

The chain couples TRBV2 to TRBJ2-1, with a weak D call TRBD2 (6 bases). CDR1 is SNHLY, CDR2 FYNNEI, per germline. V lost 6 bases and J lost 0, with 12 bases in between. The CDR3 has 15 residues. The CDR3 loop is CASRGLKSSYNEQFF. The DNA for the CDR3 is TGTGCCAGCAGGGGACTCAAGAGCTCCTACAATGAGCAGTTCTTC.

This clone appeared a single time. The rearrangement links TRBV30 to TRBJ2-6, with 7 bases aligning to TRBD1. V was clipped by 3 bases and J by 3 bases; unmatched bases: 5. Germline CDR1 is GTSNPN and CDR2 is SVGIG (reference sequence). The CDR3 has 15 amino acids. CDR3 DNA sequence: TGTGCCTGGAGCAGGGACAGCTTTGGGGCCAACGTCCTGACTTTC. Protein sequence: CAWSRDSFGANVLTF.

The J gene is TRBJ1-2, the V gene TRBV9; a possible D gene is TRBD1 (6 bases). Between the trimmed V and J ends, which lost 4 bases and 5 bases, there was a span of 21 bases. The germline CDR1 and CDR2 sequences are SGDLS and YYNGEE. The CDR3 totals 16 residues. CDR3 sequence reads: CASSPQDSPIYYGYTF. CDR3 sequence (DNA): TGTGCCAGCAGCCCCCAGGACAGCCCGATTTATTATGGCTACACCTTC.

This chain connects TRBV19 to TRBJ2-5, with D possibly being TRBD1 (5 bases). V was cut by 5 bases and J by 7 bases, with 17 bases left in between. Germline V gene lookup returns CDR1 LNHDA and CDR2 SQIVND (reference sequence). There are 14 residues in the CDR3. The CDR3 is CASSQTGAEWTQYF. In nucleotides, the CDR3 is TGTGCCAGTAGTCAAACAGGCGCCGAATGGACCCAGTACTTC.

The rearrangement uses TRBV19 and TRBJ2-5; 9 bases match TRBD1. The CDR3 covers 15 residues. Germline V CDR1 and CDR2: LNHDA, SQIVND (reference sequence). The junction had 7 bases not matched to a gene; V was cut back by 5 bases and J by 3 bases. The CDR3 region has the DNA TGTGCCAGTAGTCGTGGACAGGGGTTGAAAGAGACCCAGTACTTC. Its translation is CASSRGQGLKETQYF.

The chain joins TRBV9 to TRBJ2-5, with TRBD1 as a possible D gene (6 bases). CDR1 is SGDLS, CDR2 YYNGEE, per germline. The CDR3 runs to 13 residues. V was cut by 3 bases and J by 5 bases, with 11 bases left in between. The CDR3 loop reads CASSAGQSETQYF. CDR3 in DNA: TGTGCCAGCAGCGCGGGACAATCGGAGACCCAGTACTTC. Together with reference TRBV9 and TRBJ2-5, the CDR3 gives the full variable domain: DSGVTQTPKHLITATGQRVTLRCSPRSGDLSVYWYQQSLDQGLQFLIQYYNGEERAKGNILERFSAQQFPDLHSELNLSSLELGDSALYFCASSAGQSETQYFGPGTRLLVL.

A few counts support this clone. The CDR3 sequence: CASSPGQVGTGELFF. CDR3 nucleotides: TGTGCCAGCAGTCCGGGACAGGTTGGAACCGGGGAGCTGTTTTTT. The V gene is TRBV28, the J gene TRBJ2-2, with TRBD1 matching over 8 bases. CDR1 MDHEN and CDR2 SYDVKM come from the germline V gene. V shed 5 bases and J 5 bases; nucleotides not matched to a gene: 7. CDR3 length: 15 amino acids.

This clone was detected a few times. The chain carries TRBV5-6 and TRBJ1-1; D is possibly TRBD1 (5 bases). The CDR3 totals 14 residues. Trimming pared 5 bases from V and 6 bases from J, leaving 17 bases between. Germline-derived CDR1 and CDR2 are SGHDT and YYEEEE. DNA for the CDR3: TGTGCCAGCAGTTTAAAACCAGGGCCCTCTGAAGCTTTCTTT. Protein product: CASSLKPGPSEAFF.

This chain links TRBV27 with TRBJ2-1; D is perhaps TRBD2 (5 bases). CDR1 is MNHEY, CDR2 SMNVEV, per germline (reference sequence). V lost 7 bases, J lost 8 bases, and 9 bases lay in between. The CDR3 spans 11 residues. The CDR3 loop reads CASTEGDEQFF. In DNA, the CDR3 is TGTGCCAGCACCGAGGGCGATGAGCAGTTCTTC.

The CDR3 is CAWSRDREAGELFF. CDR3 nucleotides: TGTGCCTGGAGTAGGGACAGGGAGGCCGGGGAGCTGTTTTTT. The chain is built from TRBV30 and TRBJ2-2; 9 nucleotides align to TRBD1. The CDR3 contains 14 residues. Germline V lookup: CDR1 GTSNPN, CDR2 SVGIG (reference sequence). The V and J ends lost 2 bases and 6 bases, in that order; junction bases with no gene match: 4.

The genes are TRBV5-1 and TRBJ2-7; D perhaps matches TRBD2 (5 bases). CDR1 and CDR2 from the germline V gene are SGHRS and YFSETQ. This CDR3 is built from 15 residues. V dropped 7 bases and J dropped 2 bases, with 19 bases sitting between them. The CDR3 region has the DNA TGCGCCAGCTTCCGCGGGCTAATGAGCGCCTACGAGCAGTACTTC. It is translated as CASFRGLMSAYEQYF.

The V call is TRBV6-5, the J call TRBJ2-2; 8 bases match TRBD1. Germline-derived CDR1 and CDR2 are MNHEY and SVGAGI. The J segment lost 1 base and the V segment lost 4 bases, leaving 5 bases of the junction unmatched. This CDR3 contains 16 residues. This CDR3 is CASSLPGTGNTGELFF. The CDR3 DNA reads as TGTGCCAGCAGTTTACCCGGGACAGGGAACACCGGGGAGCTGTTTTTT.

The chain is built from TRBV7-9 and TRBJ1-2; weak D call: TRBD1 (6 bases). This CDR3 is 14 amino acids long. V lost 1 base and J lost 8, with 14 bases in between. CDR1 SEHNR and CDR2 FQNEAQ come from the germline V gene (reference sequence). The CDR3 is CASSLVGSGDGYTF. The DNA of the CDR3 is TGTGCCAGCAGCTTAGTAGGGTCAGGGGACGGCTACACCTTC.